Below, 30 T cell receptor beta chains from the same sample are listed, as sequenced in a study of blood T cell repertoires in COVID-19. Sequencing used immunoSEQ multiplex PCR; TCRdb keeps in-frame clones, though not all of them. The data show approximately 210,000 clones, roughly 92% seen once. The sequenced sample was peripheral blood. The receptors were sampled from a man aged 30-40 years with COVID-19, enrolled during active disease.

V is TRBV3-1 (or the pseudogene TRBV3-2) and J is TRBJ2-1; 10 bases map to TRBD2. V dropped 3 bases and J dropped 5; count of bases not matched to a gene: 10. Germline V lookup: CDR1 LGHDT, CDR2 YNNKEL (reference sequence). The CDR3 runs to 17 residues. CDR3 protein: CASSQRLAGDLHNEQFF. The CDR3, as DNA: TGTGCCAGCAGCCAGAGGCTAGCGGGGGACCTCCACAATGAGCAGTTCTTC.

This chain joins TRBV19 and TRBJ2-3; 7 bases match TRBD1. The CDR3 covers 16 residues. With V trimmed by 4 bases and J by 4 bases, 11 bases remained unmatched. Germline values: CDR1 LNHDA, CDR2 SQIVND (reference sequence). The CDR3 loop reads CASSTFTGARADTQYF. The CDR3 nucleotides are TGTGCCAGTAGTACATTCACAGGGGCGAGGGCAGATACGCAGTATTTT.

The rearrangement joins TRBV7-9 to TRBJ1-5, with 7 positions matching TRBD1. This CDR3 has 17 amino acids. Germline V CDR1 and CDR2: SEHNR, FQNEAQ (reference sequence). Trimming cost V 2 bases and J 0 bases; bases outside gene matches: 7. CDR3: CASSLTDRTYSNQPQHF. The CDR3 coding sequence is TGTGCCAGCAGCTTAACGGACAGGACTTATAGCAATCAGCCCCAGCATTTT.

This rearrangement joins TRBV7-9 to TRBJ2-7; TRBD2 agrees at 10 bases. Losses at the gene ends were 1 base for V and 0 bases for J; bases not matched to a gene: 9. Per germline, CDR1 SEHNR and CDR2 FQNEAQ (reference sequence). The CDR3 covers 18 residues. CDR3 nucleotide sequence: TGTGCCAGCAGCTTAGTCCCTGACGAGCGGGAGGGCTCCTACGAGCAGTACTTC. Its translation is CASSLVPDEREGSYEQYF.

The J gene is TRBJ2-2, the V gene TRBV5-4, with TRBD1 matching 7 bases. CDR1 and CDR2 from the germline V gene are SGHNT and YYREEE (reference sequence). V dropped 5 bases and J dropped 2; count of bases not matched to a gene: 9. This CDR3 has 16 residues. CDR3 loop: CASSSTGTANTGELFF. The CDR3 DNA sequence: TGTGCCAGCAGTTCTACCGGGACAGCCAACACCGGGGAGCTGTTTTTT.

The CDR3 sequence is CASSDTTNEKLFF. CDR3 nucleotide sequence: TGTGCCAGCAGTGACACAACTAATGAAAAACTGTTTTTT. The chain couples TRBV6-1 to TRBJ1-4, with unresolved D. Deletions cut 3 bases from V and 0 bases from J, with 2 bases between. CDR1 and CDR2 (germline): MNHNS, SASEGT. The CDR3 extends over 13 amino acids.

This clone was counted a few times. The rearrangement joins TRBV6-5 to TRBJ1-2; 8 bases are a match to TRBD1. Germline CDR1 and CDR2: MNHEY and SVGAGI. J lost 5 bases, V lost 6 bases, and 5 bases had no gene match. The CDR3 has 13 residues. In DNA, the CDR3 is TGTGCCAGCAGCCGTGGACAGGGATATGGCTACACCTTC. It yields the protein CASSRGQGYGYTF.

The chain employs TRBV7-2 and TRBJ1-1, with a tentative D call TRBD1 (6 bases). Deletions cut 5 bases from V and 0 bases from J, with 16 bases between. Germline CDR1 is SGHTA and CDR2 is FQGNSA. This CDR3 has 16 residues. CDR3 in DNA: TGTGCCAGCAGCCCCCAGGCAGGGGCCATGAACACTGAAGCTTTCTTT. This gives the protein CASSPQAGAMNTEAFF.

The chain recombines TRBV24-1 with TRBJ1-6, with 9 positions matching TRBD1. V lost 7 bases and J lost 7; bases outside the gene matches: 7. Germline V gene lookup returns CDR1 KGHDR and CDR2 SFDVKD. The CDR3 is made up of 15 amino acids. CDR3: CATSQGQGRNSPLHF. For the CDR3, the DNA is TGTGCCACCAGCCAGGGACAGGGTCGCAATTCACCCCTCCACTTT.

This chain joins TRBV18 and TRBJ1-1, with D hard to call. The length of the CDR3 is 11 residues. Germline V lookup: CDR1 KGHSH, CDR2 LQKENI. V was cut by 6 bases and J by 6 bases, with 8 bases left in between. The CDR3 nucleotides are TGTGCCAGCTCCCCTCAGTCTGAAGCTTTCTTT. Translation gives CASSPQSEAFF.

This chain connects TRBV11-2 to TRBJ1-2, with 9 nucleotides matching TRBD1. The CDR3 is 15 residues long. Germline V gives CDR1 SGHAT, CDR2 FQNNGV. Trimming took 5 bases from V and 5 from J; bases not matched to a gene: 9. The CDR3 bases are TGTGCCAGCAGCCCTCTGGACAGGGGCCTGTATGGCTACACCTTC. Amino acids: CASSPLDRGLYGYTF.

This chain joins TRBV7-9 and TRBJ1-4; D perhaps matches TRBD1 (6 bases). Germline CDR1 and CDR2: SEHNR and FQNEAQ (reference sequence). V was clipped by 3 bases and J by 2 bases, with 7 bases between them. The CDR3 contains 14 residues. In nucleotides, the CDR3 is TGTGCCAGCAGCTTTCAGGGGACTAATGAAAAACTGTTTTTT. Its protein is CASSFQGTNEKLFF.

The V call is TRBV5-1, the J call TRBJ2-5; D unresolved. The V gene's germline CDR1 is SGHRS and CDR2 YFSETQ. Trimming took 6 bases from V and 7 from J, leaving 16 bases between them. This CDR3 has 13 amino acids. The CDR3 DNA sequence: TGCGCCAGCACGGAGCTACCTGAAGGGACCCAGTACTTC. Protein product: CASTELPEGTQYF.

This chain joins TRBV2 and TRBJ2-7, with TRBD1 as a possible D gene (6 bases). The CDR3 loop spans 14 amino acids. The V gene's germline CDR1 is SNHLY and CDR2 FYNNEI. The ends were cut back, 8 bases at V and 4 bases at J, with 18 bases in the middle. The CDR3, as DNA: TGTGCCAGCGGACCCAGGGGTTTGCCGTACGAGCAGTACTTC. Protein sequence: CASGPRGLPYEQYF.

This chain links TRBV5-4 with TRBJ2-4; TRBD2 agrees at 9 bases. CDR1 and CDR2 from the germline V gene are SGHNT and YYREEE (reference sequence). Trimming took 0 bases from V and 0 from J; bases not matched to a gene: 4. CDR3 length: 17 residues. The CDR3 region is CASSLGGSGRAKNIQYF. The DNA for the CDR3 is TGTGCCAGCAGCTTGGGTGGTAGCGGGAGAGCCAAAAACATTCAGTACTTC.

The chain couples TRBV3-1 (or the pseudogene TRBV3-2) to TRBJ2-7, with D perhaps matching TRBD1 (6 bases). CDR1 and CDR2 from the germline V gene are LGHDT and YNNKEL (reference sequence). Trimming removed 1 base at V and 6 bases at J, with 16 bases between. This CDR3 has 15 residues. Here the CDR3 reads CASSQALAGVVEQYF. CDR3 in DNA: TGTGCCAGCAGCCAAGCCTTGGCAGGGGTGGTCGAGCAGTACTTC.

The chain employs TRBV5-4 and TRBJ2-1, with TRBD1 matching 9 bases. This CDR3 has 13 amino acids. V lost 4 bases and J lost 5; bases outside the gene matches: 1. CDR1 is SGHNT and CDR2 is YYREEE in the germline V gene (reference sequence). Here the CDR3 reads CASSRDRDNEQFF. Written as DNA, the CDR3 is TGTGCCAGCAGCCGGGACAGGGACAATGAGCAGTTCTTC.

CDR3: CASSLSRGWDQPQHF. The CDR3 DNA is TGTGCCAGCAGCTTAAGCAGGGGCTGGGATCAGCCCCAGCATTTT. This chain links TRBV5-6 with TRBJ1-5, with D perhaps matching TRBD1 (6 bases). This CDR3 comprises 15 residues. V was pared by 2 bases and J by 5 bases, with 14 bases between. Germline V CDR1 and CDR2: SGHDT, YYEEEE. Full variable domain (missing parts from reference TRBV5-6 and TRBJ1-5): DAGVTQSPTHLIKTRGQQVTLRCSPKSGHDTVSWYQQALGQGPQFIFQYYEEEERQRGNFPDRFSGHQFPNYSSELNVNALLLGDSALYLCASSLSRGWDQPQHFGDGTRLSIL.

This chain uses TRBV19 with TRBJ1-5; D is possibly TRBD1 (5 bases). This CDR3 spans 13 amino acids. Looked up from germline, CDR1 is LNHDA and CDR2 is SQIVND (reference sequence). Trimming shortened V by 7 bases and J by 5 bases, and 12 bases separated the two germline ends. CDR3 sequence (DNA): TGTGCCAGTAATGGGCAGGGCGATCAGCCCCAGCATTTT. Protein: CASNGQGDQPQHF. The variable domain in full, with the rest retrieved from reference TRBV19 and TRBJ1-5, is DGGITQSPKYLFRKEGQNVTLSCEQNLNHDAMYWYRQDPGQGLRLIYYSQIVNDFQKGDIAEGYSVSREKKESFPLTVTSAQKNPTAFYLCASNGQGDQPQHFGDGTRLSIL.

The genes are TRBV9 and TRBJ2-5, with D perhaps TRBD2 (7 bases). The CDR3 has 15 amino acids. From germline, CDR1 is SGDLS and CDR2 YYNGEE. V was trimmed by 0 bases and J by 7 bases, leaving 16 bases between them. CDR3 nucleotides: TGTGCCAGCAGCGTAGATGTAGGGGGGGCTGGGACCCAGTACTTC. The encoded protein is CASSVDVGGAGTQYF.

This CDR3 reads CASRDSRNQPQHF. In nucleotides, the CDR3 is TGTGCCAGCCGGGACAGCCGCAATCAGCCCCAGCATTTT. The chain is built from TRBV6-5 and TRBJ1-5; 7 bases line up with TRBD1. The CDR3 consists of 13 residues. Germline trimming cut 8 bases from V and 2 bases from J; bases unmatched to any gene: 3. Germline CDR1 is MNHEY and CDR2 is SVGAGI.

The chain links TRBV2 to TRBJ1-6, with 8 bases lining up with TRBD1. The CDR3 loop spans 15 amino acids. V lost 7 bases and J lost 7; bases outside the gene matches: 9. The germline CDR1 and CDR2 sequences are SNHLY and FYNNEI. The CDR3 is CASNRLDRENSPLHF. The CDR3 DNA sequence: TGTGCCAGCAATAGATTGGACAGGGAAAATTCACCCCTCCACTTT. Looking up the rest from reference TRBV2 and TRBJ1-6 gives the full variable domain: EPEVTQTPSHQVTQMGQEVILRCVPISNHLYFYWYRQILGQKVEFLVSFYNNEISEKSEIFDDQFSVERPDGSNFTLKIRSTKLEDSAMYFCASNRLDRENSPLHFGNGTRLTVT.

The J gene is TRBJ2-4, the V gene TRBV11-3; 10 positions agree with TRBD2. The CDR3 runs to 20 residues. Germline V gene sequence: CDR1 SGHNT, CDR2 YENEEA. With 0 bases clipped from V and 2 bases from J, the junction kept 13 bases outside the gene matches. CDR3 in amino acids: CASSLDREMLAGVSKNIQYF. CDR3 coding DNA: TGTGCCAGCAGCTTAGACCGAGAAATGCTAGCGGGGGTGTCCAAAAACATTCAGTACTTC.

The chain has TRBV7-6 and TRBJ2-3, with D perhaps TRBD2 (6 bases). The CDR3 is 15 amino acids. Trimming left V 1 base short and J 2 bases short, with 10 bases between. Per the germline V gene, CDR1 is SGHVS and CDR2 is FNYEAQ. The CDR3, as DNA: TGTGCCAGCAGCTTAGGCGGCGGGGCCACAGATACGCAGTATTTT. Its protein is CASSLGGGATDTQYF.

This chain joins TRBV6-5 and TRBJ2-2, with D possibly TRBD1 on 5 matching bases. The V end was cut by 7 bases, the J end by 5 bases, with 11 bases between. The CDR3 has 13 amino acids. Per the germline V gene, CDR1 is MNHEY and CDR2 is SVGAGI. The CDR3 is CASKGDSTGELFF. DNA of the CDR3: TGTGCCAGCAAAGGGGATAGTACCGGGGAGCTGTTTTTT.

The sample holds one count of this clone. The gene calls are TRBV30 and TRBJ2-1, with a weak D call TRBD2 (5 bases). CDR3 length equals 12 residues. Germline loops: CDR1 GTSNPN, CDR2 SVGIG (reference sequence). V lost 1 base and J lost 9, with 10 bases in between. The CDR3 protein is CAWSATEGEQFF. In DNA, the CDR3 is TGTGCCTGGAGTGCCACAGAGGGTGAGCAGTTCTTC. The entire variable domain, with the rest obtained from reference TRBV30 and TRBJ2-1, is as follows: SQTIHQWPATLVQPVGSPLSLECTVEGTSNPNLYWYRQAAGRGLQLLFYSVGIGQISSEVPQNLSASRPQDRQFILSSKKLLLSDSGFYLCAWSATEGEQFFGPGTRLTVL.

The CDR3 loop is CASSTDTPGKLFF. As DNA, the CDR3 is TGCGCCAGCAGCACCGACACCCCGGGGAAACTGTTTTTT. The V gene is TRBV5-1, the J gene TRBJ1-4, with D unresolved. Looked up from germline, CDR1 is SGHRS and CDR2 is YFSETQ. V lost 4 bases and J lost 11, with 15 bases in between. There are 13 residues in the CDR3.

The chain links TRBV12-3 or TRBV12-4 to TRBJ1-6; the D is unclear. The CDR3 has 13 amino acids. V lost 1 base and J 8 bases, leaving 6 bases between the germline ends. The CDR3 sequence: CASSLVGDSPLHF. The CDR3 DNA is TGTGCCAGCAGTTTAGTAGGAGATTCACCCCTCCACTTT.

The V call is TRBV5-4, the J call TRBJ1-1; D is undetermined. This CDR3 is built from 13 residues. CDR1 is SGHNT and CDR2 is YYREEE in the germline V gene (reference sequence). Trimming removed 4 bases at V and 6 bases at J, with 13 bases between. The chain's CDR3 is CASSPRGYPEAFF. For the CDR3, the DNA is TGTGCCAGCAGCCCGCGAGGGTACCCTGAAGCTTTCTTT.

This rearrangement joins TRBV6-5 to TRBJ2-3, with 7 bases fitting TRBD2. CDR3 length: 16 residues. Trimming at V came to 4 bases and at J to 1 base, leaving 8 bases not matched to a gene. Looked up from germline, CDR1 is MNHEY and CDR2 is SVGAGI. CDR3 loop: CASSSPGGFGTDTQYF. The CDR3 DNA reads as TGTGCCAGCAGTTCCCCGGGGGGTTTCGGCACAGATACGCAGTATTTT.